This T cell receptor beta chain was sequenced during a study of identical twins. Study-level results: Alpha sequences that were out-of-frame and twin-shared showed an excess of low generation probability.

The authors used template switching to add a universal primer site and gave cDNA unique molecular identifiers. TCRdb redid the calling of the 5' RACE reads with MiXCR, one entry per CDR3 protein. This table has about 790,000 distinct CDR3 sequences, 15% to 20% appearing once. Germline assignment: CDR1 MNHNS and CDR2 SASEGT. V was pared by 5 bases and J by 6 bases, with 9 bases of the junction left unmatched. The CDR3 contains 14 residues. This clonotype was seen more than once but under ten times. Its cognate antigen is unknown. The sample was also reused in another study, on T cells expressing NK-cell markers. That report notes: Just one sequenced donor of eight was HCMV-seronegative, while seven were seropositive. For five or six donors, the dominant NKG2C+ clonotypes made up roughly 1.0-7.0% of their CD8+ T cells.

Sample: PBMCs. J is TRBJ1-2 and V is TRBV6-1; 7 bases are shared with TRBD1. This sequence was found in a woman aged 18-29 years in good health. The CDR3 DNA follows: TGTGCCAGCAGTCCTCCGAGACAGGGCCATGGCTACACCTTC. Protein: CASSPPRQGHGYTF.